A single sample is the source of the 7 T cell receptor beta chains below, sequenced in a study of siplizumab effects on memory and regulatory T cells. Using immunoSEQ multiplex PCR, the repertoire was profiled, and TCRdb retains in-frame clones only, with some absent. The sample holds more than 60,000 clones; approximately 96% are singletons and the top ten take approximately 0.1%. The sample consisted of naive CD8+ T cells sorted from blood. The receptors were sampled from a human donor in good health.

This clone showed up just once. The chain has TRBV6-5 and TRBJ2-3, with 12 bases aligning to TRBD2. Germline V gene data show CDR1 as MNHEY and CDR2 as SVGAGI. The CDR3 runs to 15 residues. J gave up 5 bases and V 6 bases, and 6 bases lay outside the gene matches. The CDR3: CASRETSGGRDTQYF. The CDR3 bases are TGTGCCAGCAGGGAGACTAGCGGGGGCAGAGATACGCAGTATTTT.

CDR3 region: CASAGGAENIQYF. The CDR3 DNA reads as TGTGCCAGCGCGGGTGGAGCGGAAAACATTCAGTACTTC. This sequence joins TRBV11-3 and TRBJ2-4; maybe TRBD2 (5 bases). Between the trimmed V and J ends, which lost 8 bases and 5 bases, there was a span of 13 bases. This CDR3 is built from 13 residues. Germline V gene lookup returns CDR1 SGHNT and CDR2 YENEEA.

The V gene is TRBV14, the J gene TRBJ2-5, with unresolved D. V lost 1 base, J lost 0 bases, and 6 bases lay in between. This CDR3 contains 14 residues. Germline V gene data show CDR1 as SGHDN and CDR2 as FVKESK. The CDR3: CASSQAVYQETQYF. The CDR3, as DNA: TGTGCCAGCAGCCAAGCGGTGTACCAAGAGACCCAGTACTTC.

The chain uses TRBV28 and TRBJ1-1; D remains ambiguous. Germline V gives CDR1 MDHEN, CDR2 SYDVKM. The CDR3 is 15 amino acids. V was clipped by 6 bases and J by 1 base, with 15 bases between them. The chain's CDR3 is CASSSRVSGNTEAFF. CDR3 in DNA: TGTGCCAGCAGCTCAAGGGTGTCGGGGAACACTGAAGCTTTCTTT.

The V and J genes are TRBV9 and TRBJ1-2; D remains unclear. V was clipped by 0 bases and J by 4 bases, with 13 bases between them. Germline V CDR1 and CDR2: SGDLS, YYNGEE. This CDR3 is 15 amino acids long. CDR3 amino acids: CASSVETALTYGYTF. CDR3 sequence (DNA): TGTGCCAGCAGCGTAGAAACAGCCTTAACCTATGGCTACACCTTC.

The chain links TRBV27 to TRBJ1-5, with D perhaps TRBD1 (5 bases). V dropped 5 bases and J dropped 3 bases, with 8 bases sitting between them. In germline, CDR1 is MNHEY, CDR2 SMNVEV (reference sequence). CDR3 length: 13 amino acids. CDR3 DNA: TGTGCCAGCAGTACCGGGGCCAATCAGCCCCAGCATTTT. This sequence encodes CASSTGANQPQHF.

This clone appeared a single time. This chain connects TRBV9 to TRBJ2-5; 8 nucleotides match TRBD1. V lost 5 bases, J lost 0 bases, and 3 bases stayed unmatched. CDR3 length: 14 residues. The germline gives CDR1 SGDLS, CDR2 YYNGEE. The CDR3 coding sequence is TGTGCCAGCAGTGACAGGGGCTACCAAGAGACCCAGTACTTC. Translating gives CASSDRGYQETQYF. The entire variable domain, with the rest obtained from reference TRBV9 and TRBJ2-5, is as follows: DSGVTQTPKHLITATGQRVTLRCSPRSGDLSVYWYQQSLDQGLQFLIQYYNGEERAKGNILERFSAQQFPDLHSELNLSSLELGDSALYFCASSDRGYQETQYFGPGTRLLVL.